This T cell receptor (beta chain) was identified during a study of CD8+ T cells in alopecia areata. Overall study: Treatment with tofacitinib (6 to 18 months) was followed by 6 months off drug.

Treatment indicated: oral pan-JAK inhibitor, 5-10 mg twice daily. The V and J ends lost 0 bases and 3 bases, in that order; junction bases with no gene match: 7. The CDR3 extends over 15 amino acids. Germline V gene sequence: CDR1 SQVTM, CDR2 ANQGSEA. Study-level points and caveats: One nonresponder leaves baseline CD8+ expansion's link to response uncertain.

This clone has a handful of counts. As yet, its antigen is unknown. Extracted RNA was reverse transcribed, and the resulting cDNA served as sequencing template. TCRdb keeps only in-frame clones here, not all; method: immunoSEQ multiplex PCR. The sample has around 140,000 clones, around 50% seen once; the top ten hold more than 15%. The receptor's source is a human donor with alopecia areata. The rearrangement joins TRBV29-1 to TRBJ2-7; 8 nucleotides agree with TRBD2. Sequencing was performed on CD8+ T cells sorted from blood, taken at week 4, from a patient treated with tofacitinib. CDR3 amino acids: CSVEDRGGPLYEQYF. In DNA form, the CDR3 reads TGCAGCGTTGAAGATCGGGGGGGACCCCTCTACGAGCAGTACTTC.